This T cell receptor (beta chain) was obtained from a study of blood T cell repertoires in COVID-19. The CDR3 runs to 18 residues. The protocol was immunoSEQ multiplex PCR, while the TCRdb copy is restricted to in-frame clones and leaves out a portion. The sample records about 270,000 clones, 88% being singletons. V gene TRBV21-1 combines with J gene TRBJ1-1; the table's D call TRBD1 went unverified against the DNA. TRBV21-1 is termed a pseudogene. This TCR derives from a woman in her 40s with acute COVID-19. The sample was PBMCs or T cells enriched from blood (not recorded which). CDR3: CASSKERTGGRMNTEAFF. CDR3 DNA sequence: TGTGCCAGCAGCAAAGAGAGGACAGGGGGCCGCATGAACACTGAAGCTTTCTTT.